This T cell receptor (beta chain) was sequenced during a study of blood T cell repertoires in COVID-19. At the level of the study: Sites in the United States, Italy and Spain provided acute and convalescent COVID-19 samples. PBMCs, B-cell-depleted T cells, or T cells provided the cDNA or gDNA that made up the material.

Looked up from germline, CDR1 is KGHSH and CDR2 is LQKENI. The CDR3 length is 17 residues. The ends lost 3 bases at V and 7 bases at J; junction bases unmatched: 15. Profiling relied on immunoSEQ multiplex PCR, and the TCRdb table lists in-frame clones only, not all of them. The sample holds more than 120,000 clones, around nine tenths seen once. The chain has TRBV18 and TRBJ1-2, with 9 nucleotides matching TRBD1. This clonotype was sampled from a woman between 50 and 59 years old with active or convalescent COVID-19. The specimen sequenced was peripheral blood. CDR3 residues: CASSPSRDRAGGRGYTF. The CDR3 nucleotides are TGTGCCAGCTCACCTTCCCGGGACAGGGCAGGAGGTCGTGGCTACACCTTC.